This record looks at one TCR beta chain sequence and its context. Its matching antigen is unknown. The source of the sample is a study of CD4+ T cells in melanoma. Only in-frame clones appear in the TCRdb table, and some are missing; sequencing was by immunoSEQ multiplex PCR. The repertoire holds about 18,000 clones, with more than 65% as singletons. Study-wide results and caveats: A reported correlation linked neoantigen-specific CD4+ T cells to CD8+, macrophage and B cell function. In melanoma, neoantigen-specific CD4+ T cells reportedly differed in differentiation state.

CDR3 length equals 12 residues. V dropped 8 bases and J dropped 8 bases, with 15 bases sitting between them. The germline CDR1 and CDR2 sequences are SNHLY and FYNNEI. The source material was cells from a culture (not recorded whether cultured in vitro). The chain recombines TRBV2 with TRBJ1-2; D unclear. The receptor comes from a human donor with melanoma. As DNA, the CDR3 is TGTGCCAGCGGGTCCCGTCCTAGAGGCTACACCTTC. It encodes CASGSRPRGYTF.